Below, one T cell receptor (beta chain) is given with its context. The data are from a study of blood T cell repertoires in COVID-19. Measured with immunoSEQ multiplex PCR; TCRdb has only the in-frame clones, and not every one. The sample yields nearly 250,000 clones, about 84% seen once. V was clipped by 3 bases and J by 9 bases, with 13 bases between them. Germline V gene lookup returns CDR1 SGHNT and CDR2 YYREEE (reference sequence). The CDR3 runs to 13 residues. This sequence originates from a woman aged 45-65 years who had recovered from COVID-19. The sequencing sample was made of PBMCs or T cells enriched from blood (not recorded which). The chain links TRBV5-4 to TRBJ2-1; tentatively, D is TRBD2 (6 bases). The CDR3 nucleotides read TGTGCCAGCAGCTGGGACGGGAGAGGTGAGCAGTTCTTC. Residues: CASSWDGRGEQFF. Variable domain in full (rest from reference TRBV5-4 and TRBJ2-1): ETGVTQSPTHLIKTRGQQVTLRCSSQSGHNTVSWYQQALGQGPQFIFQYYREEENGRGNFPPRFSGLQFPNYSSELNVNALELDDSALYLCASSWDGRGEQFFGPGTRLTVL.